This T cell receptor beta chain is from a study of blood T cell repertoires in COVID-19. Overall study context: From T cells, B-cell-depleted T cells, or PBMCs came the material, which was cDNA or gDNA.

The CDR3 covers 16 residues. The germline gives CDR1 SGDLS, CDR2 YYNGEE. V lost 1 base to trimming and J lost 4 bases; unmatched junction nucleotides: 8. Under the authors' procedure: Reference gene primer amplification yielded estimated nucleated cell counts. Only in-frame clones appear in the TCRdb table, and some are missing; sequencing was by immunoSEQ multiplex PCR. V and J calls and clone size are as listed in that table; D and trimming were resolved from the DNA. The repertoire consists of roughly 280,000 clones, with over 80% occurring once and the leading ten covering under 5.5%. The chain joins TRBV9 to TRBJ2-3; TRBD2 agrees at 8 bases. The material sequenced was peripheral blood. This receptor was taken from a man between 60 and 70 years old who had recovered from COVID-19. The CDR3 loop is CASSVLGGGPPDTQYF. Here the CDR3 DNA reads TGTGCCAGCAGCGTATTAGGCGGGGGGCCCCCAGATACGCAGTATTTT.